This is a list of T cell receptor beta chains from one sample in a study of shared clonotypes between healthy human individuals. Repertoires were generated with immunoSEQ multiplex PCR, while TCRdb's copy carries only in-frame clones and drops some. The data show about 380,000 clones, with around 96% seen just once and approximately 0.32% held by the top ten. Sequenced input: memory CD8+ T cells sorted from blood. These receptors were obtained from a man aged 30-40 years in good health. The CDR3 runs from the conserved cysteine through the conserved F or W. A D gene is named only where the DNA matches it firmly.

v_call	d_call	j_call	cdr3_aa	cdr3_nt
TRBV9	TRBD2	TRBJ2-3	CASRPTSGSPDTQYF	TGTGCCAGCAGACCGACTAGCGGGAGTCCAGATACGCAGTATTTT
TRBV28	-	TRBJ2-2	CASSQDTGELFF	TGTGCCAGCAGTCAAGACACCGGGGAGCTGTTTTTT
TRBV10-2	-	TRBJ2-1	CASSEGLDAYNEQFF	TGCGCCAGCAGTGAGGGGCTAGACGCCTACAATGAGCAATTCTTC
TRBV19	-	TRBJ2-1	CASSTSSEPSYNEQFF	TGTGCCAGTAGTACGTCTAGCGAGCCCTCCTACAATGAGCAGTTCTTC
TRBV5-6	-	TRBJ2-3	CASSSRRDTQYF	TGTGCCAGCAGCTCGAGGAGAGATACGCAGTATTTT
TRBV9	TRBD2	TRBJ2-1	CASSVVGTSGRKEQFF	TGTGCCAGCAGCGTAGTTGGGACTAGCGGGAGAAAGGAGCAGTTCTTC
TRBV11-2	-	TRBJ1-4	CASSFDTVIEKLFF	TGTGCCAGCAGCTTTGACACGGTCATTGAAAAACTGTTTTTT
TRBV5-4	TRBD1	TRBJ2-7	CASSMPGTGAYEQYF	TGTGCCAGCAGCATGCCGGGGACAGGGGCCTACGAGCAGTACTTC
TRBV21-1	-	TRBJ2-7	CASKDRDTGLAGSSYEQYF	TGTGCCAGCAAAGACCGGGACACTGGACTAGCGGGGAGTTCCTACGAGCAGTACTTC
TRBV19	TRBD2	TRBJ2-1	CASSPTSGPYNEQFF	TGTGCCAGTAGTCCCACTAGCGGACCCTACAATGAGCAGTTCTTC
TRBV5-1	TRBD1	TRBJ2-3	CASSERPGQPTDTQYF	TGCGCCAGCAGCGAGCGTCCGGGACAGCCCACAGATACGCAGTATTTT
TRBV19	-	TRBJ2-7	CASSRQSSYEQYF	TGTGCCAGTAGTAGACAGAGCTCCTACGAGCAGTACTTC
TRBV6-1	-	TRBJ2-7	CASRVDDHHEQYF	TGTGCCAGCAGGGTGGACGACCACCACGAGCAGTACTTC
TRBV10-3	-	TRBJ2-3	CAATGSTDTQYF	TGTGCCGCCACAGGGAGCACAGATACGCAGTATTTT
TRBV6-5	-	TRBJ2-6	CASRPDHSGANVLTF	TGTGCCAGCAGGCCCGACCACTCTGGGGCCAACGTCCTGACTTTC
TRBV13	-	TRBJ2-3	CASSLRYLHSTDTQYF	TGTGCCAGCAGCTTAAGGTACTTGCACAGCACAGATACGCAGTATTTT
TRBV20-1	-	TRBJ1-5	CSARGNQPQHF	TGCAGTGCTAGGGGCAATCAGCCCCAGCATTTT